One sample yielded the 6 T cell receptor beta chains listed below, sequenced in a study of T-cell reconstitution after alpha-beta-depleted transplantation in children. Using unique molecular identifiers, the investigators prepared the TCRbeta library. MiXCR, run by TCRdb on the PCR reads, gives a single entry per CDR3 protein. This repertoire shows 200,000 to 300,000 distinct CDR3 sequences, roughly 25% found once; its top ten account for roughly 2.5%. Sequenced here: PBMCs, sampled before TCRalphabeta/CD19-depleted stem cell transplant. All receptors derive from a girl between 2 and 10 years old with Fanconi anemia, due to receive a stem cell transplant.

This clonotype was seen a handful of times. The chain joins TRBV20-1 to TRBJ2-3; D may correspond to TRBD1 or TRBD2 (6 bases each). Germline loops: CDR1 DFQATT, CDR2 SNEGSKA (reference sequence). Trimming took off 5 bases at V and 5 bases at J, with 20 bases between the two ends. The CDR3 totals 15 residues. The CDR3 DNA sequence: TGCAGTGCTCCCATTACCCCCAGGGGAGGAGATACGCAGTATTTT. Its translation: CSAPITPRGGDTQYF.

This clonotype came up a few times. The chain couples TRBV7-2 to TRBJ2-7, with 11 bases lining up with TRBD2. Looked up from germline, CDR1 is SGHTA and CDR2 is FQGNSA. The length of the CDR3 is 15 residues. Germline trimming cut 1 base from V and 5 bases from J; bases unmatched to any gene: 4. The CDR3 bases are TGTGCCAGCAGCTTAGTAGCGGGAGGGCCGGACGAGCAGTACTTC. It codes for CASSLVAGGPDEQYF.

In its sample, this clonotype was seen a few times. This sequence joins TRBV7-2 and TRBJ2-1, with D perhaps TRBD1 or TRBD2 (5 bases each). V was cut by 2 bases and J by 5 bases, with 16 bases left in between. The CDR3 is 16 residues long. Germline V gene sequence: CDR1 SGHTA, CDR2 FQGNSA. The CDR3 nucleotides are TGTGCCAGCAGCTTAATTGGGACCGGTGTGAACAATGAGCAGTTCTTC. Translated, it gives CASSLIGTGVNNEQFF. Complete variable domain (other parts from reference TRBV7-2 and TRBJ2-1): GAGVSQSPSNKVTEKGKDVELRCDPISGHTALYWYRQSLGQGLEFLIYFQGNSAPDKSGLPSDRFSAERTGGSVSTLTIQRTQQEDSAVYLCASSLIGTGVNNEQFFGPGTRLTVL.

The table lists this clonotype with many counts. This sequence joins TRBV6-4 and TRBJ1-1; no reliable D call. This CDR3 comprises 13 residues. The germline gives CDR1 MRHNA, CDR2 SNTAGT. Deletions cut 0 bases from V and 1 base from J, with 3 bases between. Written as DNA, the CDR3 is TGTGCCAGCAGTGACTCGGAGAACACTGAAGCTTTCTTT. Translating gives CASSDSENTEAFF.

The sample holds a few counts of this clonotype. The chain recombines TRBV20-1 with TRBJ2-1; D might be TRBD2 (6 bases). Per germline, CDR1 DFQATT and CDR2 SNEGSKA (reference sequence). CDR3 length: 14 residues. The V end was cut by 1 base, the J end by 2 bases, with 9 bases between. CDR3 sequence: CSARVGGPYNEQFF. The CDR3 nucleotides are TGCAGTGCTAGAGTCGGGGGACCCTACAATGAGCAGTTCTTC.

The chain has TRBV29-1 and TRBJ2-7; D gene uncertain. With 4 bases removed from V and 1 base from J, the gap between germline ends came to 17 bases. The CDR3 totals 15 residues. Germline CDR1 and CDR2: SQVTM and ANQGSEA. The CDR3 region is CSVVIALARSYEQYF. CDR3 in DNA: TGCAGCGTTGTGATCGCATTAGCTAGGTCCTACGAGCAGTACTTC.